The sequence of this T cell receptor (beta chain) was determined in a study of spatial heterogeneity in lung cancer. Indicated time point: sample taken at primary tumor resection. No cell sorting; template was whole RNA from tumor, lung tissue or PBMC. V dropped 7 bases and J dropped 2 bases, with 18 bases sitting between them. The CDR3 covers 15 residues. One entry per CDR3 protein results from TCRdb running MiXCR on the 5' RACE reads. Here the sample spans roughly 39,000 distinct CDR3 sequences, less than 6% being singletons. This clonotype was observed many times. Sample: PBMCs, taken at surgery. This sequence joins TRBV12-3 or TRBV12-4 and TRBJ2-7; D ambiguous. The source is a male donor with early-stage non-small cell lung cancer. The CDR3 DNA reads as TGTGCCAGCACCATATGGAACAGCGTTCCCTACGAGCAGTACTTC. Amino acids: CASTIWNSVPYEQYF.